These 2 T cell receptor beta chains originate from one sample sequenced in a study of blood T cell repertoires in COVID-19. Libraries were prepared by immunoSEQ multiplex PCR; TCRdb keeps only in-frame clonotypes and omits some of them. The sample lists about 190,000 clones, around 80% occurring once. The source material was peripheral blood. The receptors were sampled from a woman aged 45 to 65 with acute or convalescent COVID-19.

The chain links TRBV6-4 to TRBJ1-5; D unclear. This CDR3 has 13 residues. With 3 bases removed from V and 4 bases from J, the gap between germline ends came to 7 bases. CDR1 MRHNA and CDR2 SNTAGT come from the germline V gene. In DNA, the CDR3 is TGTGCCAGCAGTGAAACAAGAAATCAGCCCCAGCATTTT. Residues: CASSETRNQPQHF.

The rearrangement joins TRBV7-2 to TRBJ2-5, with 10 positions matching TRBD2. This CDR3 spans 16 amino acids. J was trimmed by 5 bases and V by 1 base; bases with no gene match: 7. Germline CDR1 is SGHTA and CDR2 is FQGNSA. CDR3 amino acids: CASSLVSSGSGETQYF. CDR3 nucleotides: TGTGCCAGCAGCTTAGTGTCTAGCGGGAGTGGGGAGACCCAGTACTTC.